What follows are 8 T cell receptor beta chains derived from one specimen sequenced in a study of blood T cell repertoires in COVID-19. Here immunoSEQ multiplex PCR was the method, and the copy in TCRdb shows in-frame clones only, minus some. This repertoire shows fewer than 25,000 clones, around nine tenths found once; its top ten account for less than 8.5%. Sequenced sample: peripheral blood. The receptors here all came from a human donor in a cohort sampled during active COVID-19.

DNA of the CDR3: TGTGCCAGCAGCGTGTACTCTAGCGGGAGAGGCACAGATACGCAGTATTTT. Amino acid sequence: CASSVYSSGRGTDTQYF. This chain connects TRBV5-4 to TRBJ2-3, with TRBD2 identical over 10 bases. CDR1 SGHNT and CDR2 YYREEE come from the germline V gene (reference sequence). The CDR3 is 17 amino acids. V lost 4 bases, J lost 1 base, and 9 bases stayed unmatched.

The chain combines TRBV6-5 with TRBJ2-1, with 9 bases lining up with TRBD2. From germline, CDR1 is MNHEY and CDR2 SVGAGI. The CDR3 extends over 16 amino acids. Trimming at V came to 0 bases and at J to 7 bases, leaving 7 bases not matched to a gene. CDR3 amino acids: CASSYSGGRARNEQFF. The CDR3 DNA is TGTGCCAGCAGTTACTCGGGCGGGAGGGCAAGAAATGAGCAGTTCTTC.

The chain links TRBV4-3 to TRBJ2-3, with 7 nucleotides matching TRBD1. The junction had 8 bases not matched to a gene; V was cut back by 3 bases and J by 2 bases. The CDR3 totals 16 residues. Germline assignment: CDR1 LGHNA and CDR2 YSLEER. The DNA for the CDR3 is TGCGCCAGCAGCCACCACCGGGACAGTAACACAGATACGCAGTATTTT. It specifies CASSHHRDSNTDTQYF.

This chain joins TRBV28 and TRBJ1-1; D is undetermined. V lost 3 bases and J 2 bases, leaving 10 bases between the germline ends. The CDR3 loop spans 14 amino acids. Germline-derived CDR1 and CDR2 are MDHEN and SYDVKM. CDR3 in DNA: TGTGCCAGCAGTTTTATAGGAGGAAACACTGAAGCTTTCTTT. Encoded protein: CASSFIGGNTEAFF.

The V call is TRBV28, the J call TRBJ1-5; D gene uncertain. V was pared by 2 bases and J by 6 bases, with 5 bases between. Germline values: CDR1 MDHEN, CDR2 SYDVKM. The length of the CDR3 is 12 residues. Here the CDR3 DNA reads TGTGCCAGCAGTTTAGGGAGTCAGCCCCAGCATTTT. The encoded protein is CASSLGSQPQHF.

CDR3 loop: CASSQGSNQETQYF. The CDR3 DNA reads TGCGCCAGCAGCCAAGGTTCCAATCAAGAGACCCAGTACTTC. This chain links TRBV4-3 with TRBJ2-5, with unresolved D. The CDR3 is 14 residues long. Germline V gives CDR1 LGHNA, CDR2 YSLEER. V shed 1 base and J shed 2 bases, with 8 bases lying between them.

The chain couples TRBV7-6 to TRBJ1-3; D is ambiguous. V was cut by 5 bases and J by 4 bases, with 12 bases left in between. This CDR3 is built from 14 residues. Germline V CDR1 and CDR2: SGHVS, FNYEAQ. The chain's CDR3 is CASSPSTYGNTIYF. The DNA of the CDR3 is TGTGCCAGCAGCCCCTCAACCTACGGAAACACCATATATTTT. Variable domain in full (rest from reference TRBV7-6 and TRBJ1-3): GAGVSQSPRYKVTKRGQDVALRCDPISGHVSLYWYRQALGQGPEFLTYFNYEAQQDKSGLPNDRFSAERPEGSISTLTIQRTEQRDSAMYRCASSPSTYGNTIYFGEGSWLTVV.

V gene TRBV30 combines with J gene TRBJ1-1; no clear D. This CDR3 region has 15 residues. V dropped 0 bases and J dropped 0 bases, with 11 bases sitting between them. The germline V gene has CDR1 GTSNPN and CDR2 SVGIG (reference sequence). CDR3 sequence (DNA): TGTGCCTGGAGTGTAACCGGTCATGTGAACACTGAAGCTTTCTTT. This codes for CAWSVTGHVNTEAFF. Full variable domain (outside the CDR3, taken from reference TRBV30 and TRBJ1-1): SQTIHQWPATLVQPVGSPLSLECTVEGTSNPNLYWYRQAAGRGLQLLFYSVGIGQISSEVPQNLSASRPQDRQFILSSKKLLLSDSGFYLCAWSVTGHVNTEAFFGQGTRLTVV.